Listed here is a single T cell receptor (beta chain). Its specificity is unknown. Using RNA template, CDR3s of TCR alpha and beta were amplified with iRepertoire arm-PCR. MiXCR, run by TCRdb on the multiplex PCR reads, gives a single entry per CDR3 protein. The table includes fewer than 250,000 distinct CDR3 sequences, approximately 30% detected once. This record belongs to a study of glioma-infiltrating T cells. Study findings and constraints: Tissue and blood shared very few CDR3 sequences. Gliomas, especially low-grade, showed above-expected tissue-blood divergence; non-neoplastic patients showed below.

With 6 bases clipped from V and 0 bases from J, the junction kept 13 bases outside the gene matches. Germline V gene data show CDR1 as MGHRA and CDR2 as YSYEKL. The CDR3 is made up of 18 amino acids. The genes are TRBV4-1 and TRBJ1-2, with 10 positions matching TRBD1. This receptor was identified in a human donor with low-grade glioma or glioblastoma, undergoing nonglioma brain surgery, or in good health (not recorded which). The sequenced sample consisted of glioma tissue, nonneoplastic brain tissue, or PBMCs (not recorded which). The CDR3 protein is CASRPFRDRGQTNYGYTF. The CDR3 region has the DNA TGCGCCAGCAGGCCTTTCCGGGACAGGGGACAGACTAACTATGGCTACACCTTC.